Listed below are T cell receptor beta chains from one sample, sequenced in a study of shared clonotypes between healthy human individuals. Clones were read by immunoSEQ multiplex PCR, and TCRdb kept only the in-frame ones, dropping some. The sample records more than 2 million clones, 95% being singletons. Sequenced sample: naive CD4+ T cells sorted from blood. These receptors were obtained from a man aged 18 to 35 in good health. Both conserved end residues are part of each CDR3. Fields, in order: V gene, J gene, D gene, clone size, CDR3 DNA, CDR3 protein. The D gene is left open where the match is weak. Some rows mark clone size as missing; the rest say once, few, many or name a class of expanded clone.

>TRBV2|TRBJ2-5|.|.
TGTGCCAGCAGTGATAGGGTTCTAGGGGGGGAGACCCAGTACTTC
CASSDRVLGGETQYF
>TRBV19|TRBJ1-1|TRBD1|.
TGTGCCAGTGCCAGACAGGGGAACACTGAAGCTTTCTTT
CASARQGNTEAFF
>TRBV6-1|TRBJ1-5|.|.
TGTGCCAGCAGTGACGAACCAGGGCAGCCCCAGCATTTT
CASSDEPGQPQHF
>TRBV2|TRBJ1-6|.|.
TGTGCCAGCAGTGAATTGGGGAATAATTCACCCCTCCACTTT
CASSELGNNSPLHF
>TRBV6-1|TRBJ2-7|.|.
TGTGCGACAGGTATGACGTACGAGCAGTACTTC
CATGMTYEQYF
>TRBV6-6|TRBJ1-1|.|once
TGTGCCAGCAACCGGTGGGTGGACACTGAAGCTTTCTTT
CASNRWVDTEAFF
>TRBV5-4|TRBJ2-1|TRBD2|.
TGTGCCAGCAGCTATTTCGGACTAGCGGGGTACAATGAGCAGTTCTTC
CASSYFGLAGYNEQFF
>TRBV25-1|TRBJ2-7|TRBD1|.
TGTGCCAGCAGTGAAGGCCAGGGGGCGTTCCCCGAGCAGTACTTC
CASSEGQGAFPEQYF
>TRBV27|TRBJ2-2|.|.
TGTGCCAGCACCGAGACCGCGCGAGGTCAGCTGTTTTTT
CASTETARGQLFF
>TRBV6-5|TRBJ1-2|.|.
TGTGCCAGCAGTTACTCAGCTGGCTACACCTTC
CASSYSAGYTF
>TRBV7-3|TRBJ2-2|.|.
TGTGCCAGCAGCTTAACGGGCGGGGTTACCGGGGAGCTGTTTTTT
CASSLTGGVTGELFF
>TRBV5-1|TRBJ2-3|.|.
TGCGCCAGCAGCCGTTCCGTGACTGGAAACACAGATACGCAGTATTTT
CASSRSVTGNTDTQYF
>TRBV10-3|TRBJ2-7|.|.
TGTGCCATCAGTGATTTATTCGAGCAGTACTTC
CAISDLFEQYF
>TRBV18|TRBJ2-7|.|.
TGTGCCAGCTCCCCAACCACCTCCTACGAGCAGTACTTC
CASSPTTSYEQYF
>TRBV28|TRBJ2-7|TRBD1|.
TGTGCCAGCAGGCCACAGGGGGCGTCAGGCTACGAGCAGTACTTC
CASRPQGASGYEQYF
>TRBV7-9|TRBJ1-1|TRBD1|.
TGTGCCAGCTTACAGACAGGGGAGAGTACTGAAGCTTTCTTT
CASLQTGESTEAFF
>TRBV29-1|TRBJ2-7|.|many
TGCAGCGTTGGAGAATCCGGGACCGCCCCCGGCGAGCAGTACTTC
CSVGESGTAPGEQYF
>TRBV7-2|TRBJ2-7|TRBD2|.
TGTGCCAGCAGCAATAGCGGGAGTTACGGCTTC
CASSNSGSYGF
>TRBV28|TRBJ2-2|.|once
TGTGCCAGCAGTTTATCCCAGGGAAAGAGCACCGGGGAGCTGTTTTTT
CASSLSQGKSTGELFF
>TRBV14|TRBJ1-1|TRBD1|.
TGTGCCAGCAGCCAGTTACAGGGGGTGGGCACTGAAGCTTTCTTT
CASSQLQGVGTEAFF
>TRBV10-3|TRBJ2-7|.|once
TGTGCCATCAGTGAGGGAGGGACGTACGAGCAGTACTTC
CAISEGGTYEQYF
>TRBV5-4|TRBJ2-5|TRBD1|.
TGTGCCAGCAGCTCTAAACAGACAGGGGTGGAGACCCAGTACTTC
CASSSKQTGVETQYF
>TRBV28|TRBJ2-7|.|.
TGTGCCAGCAGTTCGGGGCAGGAGACCTACGAGCAGTACTTC
CASSSGQETYEQYF
>TRBV4-1|TRBJ1-5|.|.
TGCGCCAGCAGCCAAGAACCTAGGGATCAGCCCCAGCATTTT
CASSQEPRDQPQHF
>TRBV5-6|TRBJ2-7|.|.
TGTGCCAGCAGCTTGGGGGCCACAGCACTCGACGAGCAGTACTTC
CASSLGATALDEQYF
>TRBV18|TRBJ2-3|.|once
TGTGCCAGCTCACCACGGGACGTAGCCAGAGATACGCAGTATTTT
CASSPRDVARDTQYF
>TRBV19|TRBJ1-1|TRBD1|.
TGTGCCAGTAGCCACGGACAGGGAAACACTGAAGCTTTCTTT
CASSHGQGNTEAFF
>TRBV7-9|TRBJ2-5|TRBD1|.
TGTGCCAGCAGCTCAGGGACAGCCCAAGAGACCCAGTACTTC
CASSSGTAQETQYF
>TRBV18|TRBJ1-6|.|.
TGTGCCAGCTCTCCGAACAGGGATTCACCCCTCCACTTT
CASSPNRDSPLHF
>TRBV5-4|TRBJ2-5|.|.
TGTGCCAGTTCGCGGAACCAAGAGACCCAGTACTTC
CASSRNQETQYF
>TRBV19|TRBJ1-6|.|.
TGTGCCAGTAGTATAGAGAGGGGATCACCCCTCCACTTT
CASSIERGSPLHF
>TRBV5-1|TRBJ1-3|.|.
TGCGCCAGCAGCTCTACAGGTACCACTGGAAACACCATATATTTT
CASSSTGTTGNTIYF
>TRBV18|TRBJ2-1|TRBD2|.
TGTGCCAGCTCACCACTAGGGGGACTAGGCGATGAGCAGTTCTTC
CASSPLGGLGDEQFF
>TRBV5-4|TRBJ1-2|.|.
TGTGCCAGCAGCTTGGAGAGAGTGGGCAACTATGGCTACACCTTC
CASSLERVGNYGYTF
>TRBV11-1|TRBJ2-1|.|.
TGTGCCAGCAGCTTAGAGGCAGGCACGAAAGGGAATGAGCAGTTCTTC
CASSLEAGTKGNEQFF
>TRBV6-5|TRBJ2-2|.|.
TGTGCCAGCAGTTACTCAATGGACGGGGAGCTGTTTTTT
CASSYSMDGELFF
>TRBV4-1|TRBJ2-5|TRBD1|.
TGCGCCAGCAGCCAAGGGGACAGTTCACAAGAGACCCAGTACTTC
CASSQGDSSQETQYF
>TRBV11-1|TRBJ2-3|TRBD2|few
TGTGCCAGCAGCCCTAACCAGCTAGCGGGGGGGCCGCAGTATTTT
CASSPNQLAGGPQYF
>TRBV20-1|TRBJ1-4|.|.
TGCAGTGCCCCGAGGACTGAAAAACTGTTTTTT
CSAPRTEKLFF
>TRBV30|TRBJ2-2|.|.
TGTGCCTGGAAAGCCAGGTTGCCGAACACCGGGGAGCTGTTTTTT
CAWKARLPNTGELFF
>TRBV5-1|TRBJ1-1|.|.
TGCGCCAGCAGCTCAACTGACAGCGCCAACACTGAAGCTTTCTTT
CASSSTDSANTEAFF
>TRBV28|TRBJ1-1|.|.
TGTGCCAGCAGTTTACAAGGTCCGGGCCAAGGGATCACTGAAGCTTTCTTT
CASSLQGPGQGITEAFF
>TRBV5-4|TRBJ2-7|.|.
TGTGCCAGCAGCTTGGAGGCGGGAAAGGTGACCTACGAGCAGTACTTC
CASSLEAGKVTYEQYF
>TRBV7-9|TRBJ2-7|.|.
TGTGCCAGCAGCCACTCTTACGAGCAGTACTTC
CASSHSYEQYF
>TRBV27|TRBJ2-2|TRBD2|.
TGTGCCAGCAGTTCCCCGGGGGGAGCGGGGGAGAACACCGGGGAGCTGTTTTTT
CASSSPGGAGENTGELFF
>TRBV7-9|TRBJ2-1|.|.
TGTGCCAGCAGCTTAGATGTTCGGAGCTCCTACAATGAGCAGTTCTTC
CASSLDVRSSYNEQFF
>TRBV7-7|TRBJ2-5|TRBD1|.
TGTGCTAGCAGCCAGGGGGCTGGGGAGACCCAGTACTTC
CASSQGAGETQYF
>TRBV19|TRBJ2-7|TRBD2|.
TGTGCCAGCGCCGGGACTAGCGGAGACGAGCAGTACTTC
CASAGTSGDEQYF
>TRBV28|TRBJ1-5|.|.
TGTGCCAGCAGTCGTATGGGAACGGGGTTACAGCCCCAGCATTTT
CASSRMGTGLQPQHF
>TRBV29-1|TRBJ1-5|TRBD1|.
TGCAGCGTGGGGACAGGGCGCAATCAGCCCCAGCATTTT
CSVGTGRNQPQHF
>TRBV6-5|TRBJ2-1|.|.
TGTGCCAGCAGAGCGAGTTACAATGAGCAGTTCTTC
CASRASYNEQFF
>TRBV30|TRBJ1-1|.|.
TGTGCCTGGAGTGTAAGAGCCAACACTGAAGCTTTCTTT
CAWSVRANTEAFF
>TRBV6-1|TRBJ2-7|.|.
TGTGCCAGCAGTGTACCCCCCTCCTACGAGCAGTACTTC
CASSVPPSYEQYF
>TRBV11-2|TRBJ2-7|.|.
TGTGCCAGCAGCCCCCCGGGTAGCCTCTCCAGAAACGAGCAGTACTTC
CASSPPGSLSRNEQYF
>TRBV28|TRBJ1-2|.|.
TGTGCCAGCAGTTTTGAGGCGACCTATGGCTACACCTTC
CASSFEATYGYTF
>TRBV15|TRBJ2-1|.|.
TGTGCCACCAGCAGAGATCGGGGGCTAGGCTCCTACAATGAGCAGTTCTTC
CATSRDRGLGSYNEQFF
>TRBV27|TRBJ1-1|.|.
TGTGCCAGCAGACGCCGAGGGGGAGCGAACACTGAAGCTTTCTTT
CASRRRGGANTEAFF